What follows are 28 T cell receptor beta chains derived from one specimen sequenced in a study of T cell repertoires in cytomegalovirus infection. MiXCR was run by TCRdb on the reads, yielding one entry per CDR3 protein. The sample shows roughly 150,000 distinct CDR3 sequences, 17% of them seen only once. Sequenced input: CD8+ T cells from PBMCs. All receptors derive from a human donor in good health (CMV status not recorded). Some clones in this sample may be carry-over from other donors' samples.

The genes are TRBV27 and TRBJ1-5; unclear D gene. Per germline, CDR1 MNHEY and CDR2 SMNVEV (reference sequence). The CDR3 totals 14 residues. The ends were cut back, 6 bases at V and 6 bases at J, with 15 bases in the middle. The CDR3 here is CASRPAVQLQPQHF. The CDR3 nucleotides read TGTGCCAGCAGGCCCGCGGTGCAGCTTCAGCCCCAGCATTTT.

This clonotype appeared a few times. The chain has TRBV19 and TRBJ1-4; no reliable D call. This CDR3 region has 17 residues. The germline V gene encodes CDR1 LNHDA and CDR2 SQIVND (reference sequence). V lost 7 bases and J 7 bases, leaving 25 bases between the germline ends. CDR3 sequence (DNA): TGTGCCAGTACCACCTATGCGGGAGGCATCCTAGGTGAAAAACTGTTTTTT. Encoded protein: CASTTYAGGILGEKLFF.

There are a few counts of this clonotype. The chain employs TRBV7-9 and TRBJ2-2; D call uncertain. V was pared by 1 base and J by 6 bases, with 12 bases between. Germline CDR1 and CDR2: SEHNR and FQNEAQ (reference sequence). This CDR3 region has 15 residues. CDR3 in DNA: TGTGCCAGCAGCTTAGAAACAAGTAGACCCGGGGAGCTGTTTTTT. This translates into CASSLETSRPGELFF.

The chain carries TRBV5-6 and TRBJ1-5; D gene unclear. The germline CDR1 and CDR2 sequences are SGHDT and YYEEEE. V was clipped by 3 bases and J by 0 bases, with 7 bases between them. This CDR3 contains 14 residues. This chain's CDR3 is CASSSLYSNQPQHF. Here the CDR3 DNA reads TGTGCCAGCAGCTCCCTTTATAGCAATCAGCCCCAGCATTTT. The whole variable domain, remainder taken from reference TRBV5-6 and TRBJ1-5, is DAGVTQSPTHLIKTRGQQVTLRCSPKSGHDTVSWYQQALGQGPQFIFQYYEEEERQRGNFPDRFSGHQFPNYSSELNVNALLLGDSALYLCASSSLYSNQPQHFGDGTRLSIL.

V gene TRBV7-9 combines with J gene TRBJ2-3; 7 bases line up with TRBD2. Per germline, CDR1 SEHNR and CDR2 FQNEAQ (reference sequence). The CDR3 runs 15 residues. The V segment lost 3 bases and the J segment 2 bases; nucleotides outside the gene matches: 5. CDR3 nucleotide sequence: TGTGCCAGCAGCTTGCTAGCGGCCTTCACAGATACGCAGTATTTT. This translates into CASSLLAAFTDTQYF.

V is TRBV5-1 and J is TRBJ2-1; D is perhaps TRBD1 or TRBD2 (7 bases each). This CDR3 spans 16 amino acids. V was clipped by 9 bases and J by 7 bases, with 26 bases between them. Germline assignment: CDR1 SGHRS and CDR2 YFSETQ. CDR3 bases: TGCGCCACTTCCTCCGGGGAGGGGGCTAGAGGGAATGAGCAGTTCTTC. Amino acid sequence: CATSSGEGARGNEQFF.

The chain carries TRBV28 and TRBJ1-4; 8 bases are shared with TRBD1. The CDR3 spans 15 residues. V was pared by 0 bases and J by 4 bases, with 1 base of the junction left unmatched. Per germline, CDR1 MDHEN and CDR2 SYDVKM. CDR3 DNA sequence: TGTGCCAGCAGTTTATGGGGACAGGTTAATGAAAAACTGTTTTTT. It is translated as CASSLWGQVNEKLFF. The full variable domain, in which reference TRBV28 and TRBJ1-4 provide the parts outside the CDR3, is DVKVTQSSRYLVKRTGEKVFLECVQDMDHENMFWYRQDPGLGLRLIYFSYDVKMKEKGDIPEGYSVSREKKERFSLILESASTNQTSMYLCASSLWGQVNEKLFFGSGTQLSVL.

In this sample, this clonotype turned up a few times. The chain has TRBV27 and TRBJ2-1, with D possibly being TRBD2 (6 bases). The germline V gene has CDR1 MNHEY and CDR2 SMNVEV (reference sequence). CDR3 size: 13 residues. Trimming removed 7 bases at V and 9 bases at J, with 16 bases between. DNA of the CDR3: TGTGCCAGCACCGGTATTGGAGGGTTTGAGCAGTTCTTC. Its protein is CASTGIGGFEQFF.

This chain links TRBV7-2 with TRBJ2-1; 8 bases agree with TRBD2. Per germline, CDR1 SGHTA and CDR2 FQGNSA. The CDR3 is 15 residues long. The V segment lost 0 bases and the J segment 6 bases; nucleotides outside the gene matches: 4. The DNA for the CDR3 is TGTGCCAGCAGCTTAGCCAGCGGGAGAATCAATGAGCAGTTCTTC. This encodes CASSLASGRINEQFF.

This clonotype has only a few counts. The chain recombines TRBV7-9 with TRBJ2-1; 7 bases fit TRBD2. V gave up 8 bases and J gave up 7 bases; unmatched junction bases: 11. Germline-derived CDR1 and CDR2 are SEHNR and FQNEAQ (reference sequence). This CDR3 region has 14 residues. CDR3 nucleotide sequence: TGTGCCAGCCCTCTTGCGGGGGACCCTAATGAGCAGTTCTTC. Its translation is CASPLAGDPNEQFF.

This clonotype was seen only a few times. CDR3 sequence: CASSPGGSGSTDTQYF. CDR3 coding DNA: TGTGCCAGCAGTCCCGGGGGGAGCGGGAGCACAGATACGCAGTATTTT. This rearrangement joins TRBV12-3 or TRBV12-4 to TRBJ2-3; 7 nucleotides match TRBD2. The CDR3 totals 16 residues. V gave up 5 bases and J gave up 0 bases; unmatched junction bases: 8.

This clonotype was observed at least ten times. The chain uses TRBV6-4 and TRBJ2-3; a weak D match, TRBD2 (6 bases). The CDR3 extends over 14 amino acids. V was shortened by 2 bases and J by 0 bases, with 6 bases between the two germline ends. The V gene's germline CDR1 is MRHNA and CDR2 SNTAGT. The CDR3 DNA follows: TGTGCCAGCAGTGACGGGACTAGCACAGATACGCAGTATTTT. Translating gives CASSDGTSTDTQYF.

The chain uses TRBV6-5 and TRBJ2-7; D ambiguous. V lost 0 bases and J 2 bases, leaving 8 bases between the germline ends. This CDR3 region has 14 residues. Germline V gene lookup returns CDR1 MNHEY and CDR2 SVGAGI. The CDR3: CASSYSDRAYEQYF. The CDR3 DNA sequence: TGTGCCAGCAGTTACTCAGACCGGGCCTACGAGCAGTACTTC.

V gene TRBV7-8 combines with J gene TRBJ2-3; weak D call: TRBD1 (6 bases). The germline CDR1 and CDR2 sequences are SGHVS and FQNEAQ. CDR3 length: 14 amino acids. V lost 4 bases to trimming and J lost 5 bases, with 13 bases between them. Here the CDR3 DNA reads TGTGCCAGCAGCTATACAGGGAAGGGAGATACGCAGTATTTT. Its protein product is CASSYTGKGDTQYF.

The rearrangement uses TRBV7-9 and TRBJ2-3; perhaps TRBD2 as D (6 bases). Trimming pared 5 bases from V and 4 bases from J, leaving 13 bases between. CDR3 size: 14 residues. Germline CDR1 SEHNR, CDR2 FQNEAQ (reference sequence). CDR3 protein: CASSPPWGADTQYF. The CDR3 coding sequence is TGTGCCAGCAGCCCCCCCTGGGGGGCAGATACGCAGTATTTT.

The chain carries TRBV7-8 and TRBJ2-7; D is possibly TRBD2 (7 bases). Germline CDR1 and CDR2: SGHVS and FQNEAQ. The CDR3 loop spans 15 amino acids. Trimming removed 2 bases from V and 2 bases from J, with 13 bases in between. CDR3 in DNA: TGTGCCAGCAGCTTACGGGGGGCTCTAACCTACGAGCAGTACTTC. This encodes CASSLRGALTYEQYF.

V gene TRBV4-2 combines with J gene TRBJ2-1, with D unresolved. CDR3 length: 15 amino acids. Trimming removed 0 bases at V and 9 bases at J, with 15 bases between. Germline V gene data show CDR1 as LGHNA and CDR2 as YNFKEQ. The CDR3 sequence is CASSQEKAPHGEQFF. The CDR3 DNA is TGTGCCAGCAGCCAAGAGAAGGCACCTCATGGTGAGCAGTTCTTC.

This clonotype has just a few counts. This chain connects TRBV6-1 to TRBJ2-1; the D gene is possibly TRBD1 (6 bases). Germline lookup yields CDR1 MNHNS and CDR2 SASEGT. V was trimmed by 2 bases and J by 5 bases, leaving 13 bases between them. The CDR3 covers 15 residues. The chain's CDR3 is CASSEKIGQNNEQFF. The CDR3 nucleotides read TGTGCCAGCAGTGAAAAAATAGGACAGAACAATGAGCAGTTCTTC.

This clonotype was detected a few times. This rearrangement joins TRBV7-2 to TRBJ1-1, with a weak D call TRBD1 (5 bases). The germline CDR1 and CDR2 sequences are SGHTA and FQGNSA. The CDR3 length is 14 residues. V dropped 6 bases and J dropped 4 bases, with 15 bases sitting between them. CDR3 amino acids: CASRRTGEGTEAFF. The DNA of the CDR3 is TGTGCCAGCAGGAGAACGGGGGAGGGCACTGAAGCTTTCTTT.

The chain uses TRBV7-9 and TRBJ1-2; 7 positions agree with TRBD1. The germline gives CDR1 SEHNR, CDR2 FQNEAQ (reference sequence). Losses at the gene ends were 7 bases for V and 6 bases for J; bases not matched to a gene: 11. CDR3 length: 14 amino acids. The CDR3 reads CASNLPGQLDGYTF. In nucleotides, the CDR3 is TGTGCCAGCAACCTACCGGGACAGCTGGATGGCTACACCTTC.

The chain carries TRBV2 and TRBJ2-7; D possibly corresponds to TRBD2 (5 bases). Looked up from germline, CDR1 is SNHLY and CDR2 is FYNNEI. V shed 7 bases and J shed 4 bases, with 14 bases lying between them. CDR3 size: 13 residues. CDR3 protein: CASTSGVWYEQYF. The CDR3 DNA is TGTGCCAGCACCTCCGGGGTTTGGTACGAGCAGTACTTC.

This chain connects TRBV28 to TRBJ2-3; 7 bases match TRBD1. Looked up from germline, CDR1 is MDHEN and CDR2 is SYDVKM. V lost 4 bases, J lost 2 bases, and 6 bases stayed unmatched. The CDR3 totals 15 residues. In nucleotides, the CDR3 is TGTGCCAGCAGTTCAGGACAGGACCTCACAGATACGCAGTATTTT. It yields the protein CASSSGQDLTDTQYF. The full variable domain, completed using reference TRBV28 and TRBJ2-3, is DVKVTQSSRYLVKRTGEKVFLECVQDMDHENMFWYRQDPGLGLRLIYFSYDVKMKEKGDIPEGYSVSREKKERFSLILESASTNQTSMYLCASSSGQDLTDTQYFGPGTRLTVL.

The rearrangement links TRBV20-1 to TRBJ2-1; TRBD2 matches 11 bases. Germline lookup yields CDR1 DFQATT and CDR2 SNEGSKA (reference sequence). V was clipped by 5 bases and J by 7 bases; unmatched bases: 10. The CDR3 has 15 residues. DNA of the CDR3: TGCAGTGCTGTGACTAGCGGGAATCCTAGGAATGAGCAGTTCTTC. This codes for CSAVTSGNPRNEQFF.

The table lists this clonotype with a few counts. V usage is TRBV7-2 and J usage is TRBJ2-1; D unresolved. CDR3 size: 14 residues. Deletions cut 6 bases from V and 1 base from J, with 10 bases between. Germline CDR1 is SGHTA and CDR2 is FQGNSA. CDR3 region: CASSSVLSYNEQFF. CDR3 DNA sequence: TGTGCCAGCAGTTCAGTTCTTTCCTACAATGAGCAGTTCTTC.

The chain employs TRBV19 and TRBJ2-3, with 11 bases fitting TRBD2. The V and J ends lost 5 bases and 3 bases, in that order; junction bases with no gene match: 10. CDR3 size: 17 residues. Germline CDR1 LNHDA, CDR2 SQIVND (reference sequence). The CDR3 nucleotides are TGTGCCAGTAGTCAAAACCTAGCGGGAGGACGAACAGATACGCAGTATTTT. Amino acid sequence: CASSQNLAGGRTDTQYF.

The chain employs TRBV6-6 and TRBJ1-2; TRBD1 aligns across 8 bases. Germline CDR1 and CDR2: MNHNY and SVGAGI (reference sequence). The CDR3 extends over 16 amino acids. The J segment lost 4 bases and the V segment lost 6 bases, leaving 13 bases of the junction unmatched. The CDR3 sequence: CASSLQTGAGSYGYTF. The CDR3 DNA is TGTGCCAGCAGCCTACAGACAGGGGCTGGCTCCTATGGCTACACCTTC.

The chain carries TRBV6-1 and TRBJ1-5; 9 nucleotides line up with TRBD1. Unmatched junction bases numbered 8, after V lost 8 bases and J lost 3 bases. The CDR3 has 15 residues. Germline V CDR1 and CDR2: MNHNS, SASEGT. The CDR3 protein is CASCEDRGYNQPQHF. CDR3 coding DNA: TGTGCCAGCTGCGAGGACAGGGGCTACAATCAGCCCCAGCATTTT.

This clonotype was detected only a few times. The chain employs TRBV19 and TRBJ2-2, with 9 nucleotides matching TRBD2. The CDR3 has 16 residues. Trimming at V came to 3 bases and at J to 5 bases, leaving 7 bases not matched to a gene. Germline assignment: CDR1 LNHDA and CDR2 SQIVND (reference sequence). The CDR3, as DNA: TGTGCCAGTAGTATTAGCGGGAGCCCCGGGACCGGGGAGCTGTTTTTT. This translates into CASSISGSPGTGELFF.